These 32 T cell receptor beta chains originate from one sample sequenced in a study of cytomegalovirus exposure and HLA in healthy donors. The PCR used 60 Vbeta and 13 Jbeta primers. Only in-frame clones appear in the TCRdb table, and some are missing; sequencing was by immunoSEQ multiplex PCR. The sample consists of 90,000 to 100,000 clones, around 76% of them appearing once. The sequenced sample was PBMCs. The receptors stem from a woman aged 60 to 75 in good health and CMV-seropositive.

The V gene is TRBV19, the J gene TRBJ1-4; 10 nucleotides agree with TRBD1. The CDR3 contains 15 residues. CDR1 is LNHDA and CDR2 is SQIVND in the germline V gene (reference sequence). The V and J ends lost 6 bases and 8 bases, in that order; junction bases with no gene match: 9. CDR3 protein: CASRDYRDRGEKLFF. The CDR3 bases are TGTGCCAGTAGAGATTACCGGGACAGGGGCGAAAAACTGTTTTTT.

V usage is TRBV5-1 and J usage is TRBJ2-5, with a weak D call TRBD2 (7 bases). There are 15 residues in the CDR3. Germline V gives CDR1 SGHRS, CDR2 YFSETQ. V shed 5 bases and J shed 1 base, with 15 bases lying between them. The CDR3 sequence is CASRGVGGPQETQYF. The CDR3 DNA sequence: TGCGCCAGCAGGGGGGTCGGGGGGCCCCAAGAGACCCAGTACTTC. The whole variable domain, filled in from reference TRBV5-1 and TRBJ2-5, reads KAGVTQTPRYLIKTRGQQVTLSCSPISGHRSVSWYQQTPGQGLQFLFEYFSETQRNKGNFPGRFSGRQFSNSRSEMNVSTLELGDSALYLCASRGVGGPQETQYFGPGTRLLVL.

This chain uses TRBV18 with TRBJ1-2, with D perhaps TRBD1 (5 bases). CDR1 KGHSH and CDR2 LQKENI come from the germline V gene. The ends were cut back, 4 bases at V and 6 bases at J, with 15 bases in the middle. The CDR3 is 14 residues long. The CDR3 DNA reads as TGTGCCAGCTCACGGGGGAGGGGCGAAGATGGCTACACCTTC. Residues: CASSRGRGEDGYTF.

V usage is TRBV28 and J usage is TRBJ2-7, with D possibly being TRBD1 (5 bases). The CDR3 runs 14 residues. V was clipped by 4 bases and J by 2 bases, with 12 bases between them. CDR1 and CDR2 from the germline V gene are MDHEN and SYDVKM. The CDR3 DNA follows: TGTGCCAGCAGTTCGGCAGGGAAAACCTACGAGCAGTACTTC. It is translated as CASSSAGKTYEQYF.

Only one count was recorded for this clone. The V and J genes are TRBV9 and TRBJ2-5; TRBD1 matches at 10 bases. The CDR3 runs to 15 residues. Per the germline V gene, CDR1 is SGDLS and CDR2 is YYNGEE. V gave up 0 bases and J gave up 11 bases; unmatched junction bases: 10. CDR3 DNA: TGTGCCAGCAGCGTAGACGCGGGACAGGGGAGTTTGCAGTACTTC. Translated: CASSVDAGQGSLQYF.

This rearrangement joins TRBV5-1 to TRBJ2-7; TRBD2 aligns across 9 bases. CDR3 length equals 16 residues. Germline V gives CDR1 SGHRS, CDR2 YFSETQ. V was pared by 5 bases and J by 2 bases, with 11 bases of the junction left unmatched. The CDR3 is CASREGEREDPYEQYF. In DNA, the CDR3 is TGCGCCAGCAGGGAGGGGGAGCGGGAGGATCCCTACGAGCAGTACTTC.

This chain joins TRBV7-3 and TRBJ2-1, with unresolved D. The germline V gene has CDR1 SGHTA and CDR2 FQGTGA. V dropped 2 bases and J dropped 9 bases, with 14 bases sitting between them. The CDR3 sequence is 14 residues long. The CDR3 is CASSLGYGEFEQFF. The CDR3 nucleotides are TGTGCCAGCAGCTTAGGTTATGGAGAGTTTGAGCAGTTCTTC.

V gene TRBV28 combines with J gene TRBJ1-5, with 7 bases matching TRBD1. Germline V gene lookup returns CDR1 MDHEN and CDR2 SYDVKM. The CDR3 length is 13 residues. Trimming cost V 8 bases and J 3 bases; bases outside gene matches: 4. The DNA of the CDR3 is TGTGCCAGCGCAGGGGGAATCAATCAGCCCCAGCATTTT. Amino acids: CASAGGINQPQHF.

This clone was seen a handful of times. The chain employs TRBV4-1 and TRBJ1-2; 7 bases map to TRBD1. CDR3 length equals 14 residues. The V and J ends lost 2 bases and 4 bases, in that order; junction bases with no gene match: 4. Germline assignment: CDR1 MGHRA and CDR2 YSYEKL. CDR3 protein: CASSQRDSTYGYTF. As DNA, the CDR3 is TGCGCCAGCAGCCAAAGGGACAGCACCTATGGCTACACCTTC.

The V call is TRBV2, the J call TRBJ2-1, with a possible D match to TRBD2 (5 bases). Per the germline V gene, CDR1 is SNHLY and CDR2 is FYNNEI. This CDR3 spans 13 amino acids. V was pared by 3 bases and J by 10 bases, with 13 bases between. CDR3 sequence: CASSETGWWEQFF. CDR3 DNA: TGTGCCAGCAGTGAGACGGGGTGGTGGGAGCAGTTCTTC. Using reference TRBV2 and TRBJ2-1 for the parts outside the CDR3, the full variable domain is EPEVTQTPSHQVTQMGQEVILRCVPISNHLYFYWYRQILGQKVEFLVSFYNNEISEKSEIFDDQFSVERPDGSNFTLKIRSTKLEDSAMYFCASSETGWWEQFFGPGTRLTVL.

V and J are TRBV10-3 and TRBJ2-5, with D possibly being TRBD2 (6 bases). Trimming stripped 6 bases from V and 5 bases from J, with 13 bases between. Germline assignment: CDR1 ENHRY and CDR2 SYGVKD. The CDR3 length is 13 residues. The CDR3 bases are TGTGCCATCAGACCGAGCGGGCGGGAGACCCAGTACTTC. It translates to CAIRPSGRETQYF.

This clone is a singleton in its sample. This sequence joins TRBV6-5 and TRBJ2-2; D remains unclear. CDR3 size: 15 residues. Between the trimmed V and J ends, which lost 0 bases and 5 bases, there was a span of 10 bases. Germline loops: CDR1 MNHEY, CDR2 SVGAGI. Here the CDR3 DNA reads TGTGCCAGCAGTTACTCCGTCAGAGGAACCGGGGAGCTGTTTTTT. Amino acid sequence: CASSYSVRGTGELFF.

This clone was seen once. V is TRBV5-1 and J is TRBJ2-3; TRBD2 aligns across 8 bases. J lost 5 bases, V lost 2 bases, and 13 bases had no gene match. CDR3 size: 17 residues. Per germline, CDR1 SGHRS and CDR2 YFSETQ. CDR3 nucleotides: TGCGCCAGCAGCTTCCTGAGGACTAGCAGGGAAGAAGATACGCAGTATTTT. Encoded protein: CASSFLRTSREEDTQYF.

The rearrangement uses TRBV30 and TRBJ1-1, with TRBD1 matching 7 bases. V lost 4 bases, J lost 0 bases, and 8 bases stayed unmatched. The CDR3 runs 15 residues. CDR1 is GTSNPN and CDR2 is SVGIG in the germline V gene (reference sequence). CDR3 in amino acids: CAWTRGQPLNTEAFF. The CDR3 bases are TGTGCCTGGACTAGGGGACAGCCACTGAACACTGAAGCTTTCTTT.

This chain uses TRBV7-9 with TRBJ2-1; D gene ambiguous. Trimming took 0 bases from V and 3 from J, leaving 3 bases between them. This CDR3 comprises 13 residues. From germline, CDR1 is SEHNR and CDR2 FQNEAQ (reference sequence). The CDR3 coding sequence is TGTGCCAGCAGCTTAGCTATCTACAATGAGCAGTTCTTC. This translates into CASSLAIYNEQFF.

The chain links TRBV7-9 to TRBJ1-3; no reliable D call. Per germline, CDR1 SEHNR and CDR2 FQNEAQ (reference sequence). V lost 3 bases to trimming and J lost 1 base, with 13 bases between them. This CDR3 has 16 amino acids. CDR3 coding DNA: TGTGCCAGCAGCTTTTGGTCCGACTTTTCTGGAAACACCATATATTTT. Its protein is CASSFWSDFSGNTIYF.

This rearrangement joins TRBV27 to TRBJ2-5, with D uncertain. Gene TRBJ2-7 matches the end of the DNA better, so the J call may be wrong. Germline-derived CDR1 and CDR2 are MNHEY and SMNVEV (reference sequence). This CDR3 is 11 amino acids long. The CDR3 region has the DNA TGTGCCACCTCCTCAACCTACGAGCAGTACTTC. It translates to CATSSTYEQYF.

J is TRBJ2-1 and V is TRBV7-3, with TRBD1 identical over 12 bases. With 1 base clipped from V and 6 bases from J, the junction kept 7 bases outside the gene matches. CDR1 is SGHTA and CDR2 is FQGTGA in the germline V gene. This CDR3 has 17 residues. CDR3 sequence reads: CASSLRAGTGGINEQFF. Here the CDR3 DNA reads TGTGCCAGCAGCTTAAGGGCCGGGACAGGGGGCATCAATGAGCAGTTCTTC.

This chain links TRBV5-1 with TRBJ2-5, with D possibly TRBD1 on 5 matching bases. The DNA end is a closer match to TRBJ2-7, so the J assignment may be wrong. This CDR3 is 14 amino acids long. The germline V gene encodes CDR1 SGHRS and CDR2 YFSETQ. Here the CDR3 DNA reads TGCGCCAGCAGCCCCGGACACGGAATCTACGAGCAGTACTTC. Translation gives CASSPGHGIYEQYF.

The rearrangement joins TRBV27 to TRBJ2-7, with 9 nucleotides matching TRBD2. Germline CDR1 and CDR2: MNHEY and SMNVEV (reference sequence). V trimming: 10 bases; J trimming: 3 bases; junction bases outside the gene matches: 7. The CDR3 consists of 13 residues. The CDR3 loop reads CATATSGIYEQYF. As DNA, the CDR3 is TGTGCCACCGCGACTAGCGGAATCTACGAGCAGTACTTC.

This clone has a handful of counts. The CDR3 DNA is TGTGCCTGGAACCCTACAGGGTACACCAATCAGCCCCAGCATTTT. Translated: CAWNPTGYTNQPQHF. The chain is built from TRBV30 and TRBJ1-5, with D tentatively TRBD1 (6 bases). Germline V CDR1 and CDR2: GTSNPN, SVGIG (reference sequence). There are 15 residues in the CDR3. Trimming removed 4 bases at V and 3 bases at J, with 16 bases between. Supplemented by reference TRBV30 and TRBJ1-5, the full variable domain reads SQTIHQWPATLVQPVGSPLSLECTVEGTSNPNLYWYRQAAGRGLQLLFYSVGIGQISSEVPQNLSASRPQDRQFILSSKKLLLSDSGFYLCAWNPTGYTNQPQHFGDGTRLSIL.

The sample holds a few counts of this clone. The rearrangement links TRBV6-5 to TRBJ2-7; 7 bases match TRBD1. The CDR3 totals 15 residues. Germline-derived CDR1 and CDR2 are MNHEY and SVGAGI. J was trimmed by 9 bases and V by 6 bases; bases with no gene match: 17. Here the CDR3 DNA reads TGTGCCAGCAGCTCCCCGGGACAGACTACCTTCGGGCAGTACTTC. Translated: CASSSPGQTTFGQYF.

As for this clone: Distinct nucleotide sequences in the sample also encode this CDR3. CDR3 sequence (DNA): TGCGCCAGCAGCCAGGGATCGGGACAGGGGTGGAACGAGCAGTACTTC. Translation: CASSQGSGQGWNEQYF. The chain joins TRBV4-1 to TRBJ2-7; 10 nucleotides align to TRBD1. Germline loops: CDR1 MGHRA, CDR2 YSYEKL. The CDR3 has 16 residues. V shed 3 bases and J 5 bases; nucleotides not matched to a gene: 10.

In regard to this clone: Other nucleotide sequences from this sample produce the same CDR3. The chain joins TRBV10-3 to TRBJ1-1, with D tentatively TRBD1 (5 bases). The germline V gene has CDR1 ENHRY and CDR2 SYGVKD. There are 14 residues in the CDR3. The ends were cut back, 7 bases at V and 6 bases at J, with 18 bases in the middle. CDR3 coding DNA: TGTGCCATCACCGAAGGGGCCCTGGGTTCTGAAGCTTTCTTT. Protein: CAITEGALGSEAFF.

Note on this clone: The junction departs from germline at one end; a sequencing error may be responsible. The chain joins TRBV27 to TRBJ2-2, with D possibly TRBD1 on 6 matching bases. Germline assignment: CDR1 MNHEY and CDR2 SMNVEV (reference sequence). CDR3 length: 15 residues. The CDR3 nucleotides are TGTGCCAGCAGTTTATCGGCAGGGGCCACCAGGGAGCTGTTTTTT. It encodes CASSLSAGATRELFF.

The rearrangement uses TRBV7-9 and TRBJ2-7; no reliable D call. The germline V gene encodes CDR1 SEHNR and CDR2 FQNEAQ (reference sequence). V was pared by 6 bases and J by 4 bases, with 19 bases between. The CDR3 is 15 residues long. This CDR3 is CASRVGPSAAYEQYF. The CDR3 bases are TGTGCCAGCAGAGTTGGTCCCTCGGCGGCGTACGAGCAGTACTTC. Variable domain in full (rest from reference TRBV7-9 and TRBJ2-7): DTGVSQNPRHKITKRGQNVTFRCDPISEHNRLYWYRQTLGQGPEFLTYFQNEAQLEKSRLLSDRFSAERPKGSFSTLEIQRTEQGDSAMYLCASRVGPSAAYEQYFGPGTRLTVT.

The chain couples TRBV7-3 to TRBJ2-1; weak D call: TRBD2 (6 bases). CDR1 is SGHTA and CDR2 is FQGTGA in the germline V gene. The CDR3 length is 15 residues. Between the trimmed V and J ends, which lost 10 bases and 10 bases, there was a span of 26 bases. In nucleotides, the CDR3 is TGTGCCACCACCCTCGTGGCGGGACCCCCAGGGGAGCAGTTCTTC. Amino acid sequence: CATTLVAGPPGEQFF.

Written as DNA, the CDR3 is TGCGCCAGCAGCCAAGCACTCCTTTACAATGAGCAGTTCTTC. It encodes CASSQALLYNEQFF. V and J are TRBV4-1 and TRBJ2-1; D remains unclear. The CDR3 loop spans 14 amino acids. Germline loops: CDR1 MGHRA, CDR2 YSYEKL. V was clipped by 1 base and J by 4 bases, with 8 bases between them.

The gene calls are TRBV6-5 and TRBJ1-5; tentatively, D is TRBD1 (6 bases). The ends were cut back, 7 bases at V and 6 bases at J, with 13 bases in the middle. From germline, CDR1 is MNHEY and CDR2 SVGAGI. CDR3 size: 13 residues. CDR3 DNA: TGTGCCAGCAAACAGGGCCCCGCTCAGCCCCAGCATTTT. Its protein is CASKQGPAQPQHF.

This clone was counted a few times. The rearrangement uses TRBV5-6 and TRBJ1-3; no clear D gene. CDR1 is SGHDT, CDR2 YYEEEE, per germline. V lost 4 bases to trimming and J lost 0 bases, with 11 bases between them. The CDR3 sequence is 15 residues long. CDR3 DNA sequence: TGTGCCAGCAGCCCGGGGAGTCGCTCTGGAAACACCATATATTTT. Protein product: CASSPGSRSGNTIYF. The full variable domain, in which reference TRBV5-6 and TRBJ1-3 provide the parts outside the CDR3, is DAGVTQSPTHLIKTRGQQVTLRCSPKSGHDTVSWYQQALGQGPQFIFQYYEEEERQRGNFPDRFSGHQFPNYSSELNVNALLLGDSALYLCASSPGSRSGNTIYFGEGSWLTVV.

The chain links TRBV18 to TRBJ2-5, with unresolved D. CDR3 size: 13 residues. V lost 3 bases to trimming and J lost 4 bases, with 9 bases between them. The V gene's germline CDR1 is KGHSH and CDR2 LQKENI. The CDR3: CASSPGSVETQYF. Written as DNA, the CDR3 is TGTGCCAGCTCACCGGGCTCAGTAGAGACCCAGTACTTC.

The CDR3 region has the DNA TGTGCCAGCAGCGCTAGCCGGCCCGAAGATACGCAGTATTTT. Protein: CASSASRPEDTQYF. The V and J genes are TRBV6-6 and TRBJ2-3; weak D call: TRBD2 (5 bases). The CDR3 contains 14 residues. Trimming removed 6 bases from V and 5 bases from J, with 15 bases in between. The germline CDR1 and CDR2 sequences are MNHNY and SVGAGI (reference sequence).